Below are 27 T cell receptor beta chains sequenced from a single sample in a study of early T cells in non-severe SARS-CoV-2 infection. TCRdb re-called the 5' RACE reads with MiXCR, one entry per CDR3 protein. Of roughly 57,000 distinct CDR3 sequences listed, roughly an eighth are singletons. Sample: whole blood. These receptors were taken from an adult who was a healthcare worker with PCR-confirmed SARS-CoV-2 infection or an uninfected control (not recorded which).

Only a few counts were recorded for this clonotype. This chain connects TRBV30 to TRBJ2-3; 8 positions match TRBD1. The CDR3 runs to 14 residues. Germline V gene sequence: CDR1 GTSNPN, CDR2 SVGIG (reference sequence). Losses at the gene ends were 4 bases for V and 1 base for J; bases not matched to a gene: 4. The CDR3, as DNA: TGTGCCTGGACTGAGACAGGGGGCACAGATACGCAGTATTTT. Translating gives CAWTETGGTDTQYF.

The chain employs TRBV20-1 and TRBJ1-6; D remains ambiguous. Looked up from germline, CDR1 is DFQATT and CDR2 is SNEGSKA (reference sequence). Trimming shortened V by 0 bases and J by 6 bases, and 9 bases separated the two germline ends. The CDR3 is 14 amino acids. CDR3 in DNA: TGCAGTGCTAGAGAGACTGGGTTTAATTCACCCCTCCACTTT. It yields the protein CSARETGFNSPLHF.

This clonotype appeared many times. The rearrangement uses TRBV6-2 or TRBV6-3 and TRBJ2-3; 10 nucleotides agree with TRBD2. Germline V gene data show CDR1 as MNHEY and CDR2 as SVGEGT. After removal of 6 bases from V and 3 bases from J, the junction contained 3 bases not matched to a gene. The length of the CDR3 is 14 residues. The CDR3 DNA follows: TGTGCCAGCAGGGGTAGCGGGGGGACAGATACGCAGTATTTT. Its translation: CASRGSGGTDTQYF.

The table lists this clonotype with many counts. V is TRBV6-4 and J is TRBJ1-5; D not certain. V was cut by 4 bases and J by 7 bases, with 11 bases left in between. There are 13 residues in the CDR3. Germline values: CDR1 MRHNA, CDR2 SNTAGT. In DNA, the CDR3 is TGTGCCAGCAGTGTGGAGGATAGCCAGCCCCAGCATTTT. Translated: CASSVEDSQPQHF.

The gene calls are TRBV19 and TRBJ1-5; the D gene is possibly TRBD1 (5 bases). CDR1 and CDR2 from the germline V gene are LNHDA and SQIVND (reference sequence). V was shortened by 5 bases and J by 4 bases, with 15 bases between the two germline ends. This CDR3 has 15 amino acids. The CDR3 region has the DNA TGTGCCAGTAGTGTTCAGGGCAGCGCGAATCAGCCCCAGCATTTT. Its protein product is CASSVQGSANQPQHF.

This clonotype was recorded many times. The chain carries TRBV15 and TRBJ2-3; D is unresolved. CDR1 and CDR2 from the germline V gene are LNHNV and YYDKDF (reference sequence). The germline V and J ends were trimmed by 0 bases and 4 bases, with 5 bases remaining between them. This CDR3 has 13 residues. CDR3 DNA sequence: TGTGCCACCAGCAGAGATTATGCAGATACGCAGTATTTT. It yields the protein CATSRDYADTQYF.

This clonotype was seen more than once but under ten times. The chain has TRBV29-1 and TRBJ2-1; D is unresolved. With 6 bases removed from V and 1 base from J, the gap between germline ends came to 4 bases. Germline V gives CDR1 SQVTM, CDR2 ANQGSEA. The CDR3 is 11 residues long. As DNA, the CDR3 is TGCAGCGTGGATTCCTACAATGAGCAGTTCTTC. Its translation: CSVDSYNEQFF.

J is TRBJ1-5 and V is TRBV6-5; D not certain. The CDR3 totals 13 residues. Germline loops: CDR1 MNHEY, CDR2 SVGAGI. V lost 8 bases and J lost 1, with 9 bases in between. The CDR3 loop reads CASGDGSNQPQHF. The DNA for the CDR3 is TGTGCCAGCGGTGACGGCAGCAATCAGCCCCAGCATTTT.

CDR3 region: CASSPRGNTEAFF. The CDR3 DNA follows: TGTGCCAGCTCACCACGGGGGAACACTGAAGCTTTCTTT. J is TRBJ1-1 and V is TRBV18; unclear D gene. This CDR3 region has 13 residues. V lost 1 base and J 1 base, leaving 4 bases between the germline ends. Per germline, CDR1 KGHSH and CDR2 LQKENI.

At least ten counts were recorded for this clonotype. The chain carries TRBV5-4 and TRBJ2-2; 9 bases align to TRBD2. V shed 2 bases and J 4 bases; nucleotides not matched to a gene: 9. Germline V CDR1 and CDR2: SGHNT, YYREEE (reference sequence). CDR3 length: 17 residues. CDR3 in amino acids: CASSLIVAGAFTGELFF. The CDR3 DNA sequence: TGTGCCAGCAGCTTAATCGTAGCGGGGGCTTTCACCGGGGAGCTGTTTTTT.

The sample holds a few counts of this clonotype. The chain couples TRBV24-1 to TRBJ1-1; D remains ambiguous. The V end lost 5 bases, the J end lost 6 bases, and 12 bases lay between the germline ends. In germline, CDR1 is KGHDR, CDR2 SFDVKD. The CDR3 covers 13 residues. The CDR3, as DNA: TGTGCCACCAGTGCCGATGGTGGATCTGAAGCTTTCTTT. It specifies CATSADGGSEAFF.

This clonotype has at least ten counts. This chain uses TRBV19 with TRBJ2-3; no clear D gene. The CDR3 spans 14 residues. Germline CDR1 LNHDA, CDR2 SQIVND (reference sequence). Trimming removed 2 bases at V and 2 bases at J, with 8 bases between. CDR3 DNA sequence: TGTGCCAGTAGTATATTAGGGTCCACAGATACGCAGTATTTT. Translation gives CASSILGSTDTQYF.

V usage is TRBV27 and J usage is TRBJ1-2; D is possibly TRBD1 (5 bases). CDR1 and CDR2 from the germline V gene are MNHEY and SMNVEV (reference sequence). This CDR3 is 13 amino acids long. Trimming cost V 1 base and J 6 bases, with 9 bases left between them. CDR3 sequence reads: CASSLWGVDGYTF. Written as DNA, the CDR3 is TGTGCCAGCAGTTTATGGGGGGTAGATGGCTACACCTTC.

The chain has TRBV20-1 and TRBJ2-1; 10 nucleotides match TRBD2. Germline V gives CDR1 DFQATT, CDR2 SNEGSKA (reference sequence). There are 15 residues in the CDR3. J lost 6 bases, V lost 1 base, and 6 bases had no gene match. CDR3 residues: CSARVAGGSGNEQFF. The DNA of the CDR3 is TGCAGTGCTAGAGTAGCGGGGGGCTCTGGCAATGAGCAGTTCTTC.

This clonotype has a count of ten or more. This chain uses TRBV6-6 with TRBJ1-4, with TRBD1 identical over 10 bases. V was clipped by 7 bases and J by 1 base; unmatched bases: 12. This CDR3 has 18 residues. Germline V CDR1 and CDR2: MNHNY, SVGAGI (reference sequence). Here the CDR3 DNA reads TGTGCCAGCACTTTCCGCCTGGGACAGGGGATAACTAATGAAAAACTGTTTTTT. As protein: CASTFRLGQGITNEKLFF.

This clonotype appeared a few times. The J gene is TRBJ2-5, the V gene TRBV19, with D possibly being TRBD1 (6 bases). Between the trimmed V and J ends, which lost 5 bases and 7 bases, there was a span of 14 bases. Germline V lookup: CDR1 LNHDA, CDR2 SQIVND (reference sequence). The CDR3 sequence is 13 residues long. As DNA, the CDR3 is TGTGCCAGTAGTCCCCAGGGGCCGGGGACCCAGTACTTC. It translates to CASSPQGPGTQYF.

This clonotype showed up many times. This chain links TRBV2 with TRBJ2-5; 9 bases map to TRBD2. Per germline, CDR1 SNHLY and CDR2 FYNNEI. This CDR3 has 15 residues. Trimming took 4 bases from V and 5 from J; bases not matched to a gene: 8. The CDR3 protein is CASSAWRGGRETQYF. CDR3 DNA sequence: TGTGCCAGCAGTGCTTGGCGGGGGGGCCGGGAGACCCAGTACTTC.

This clonotype came up many times. V is TRBV10-2 and J is TRBJ2-1, with 10 bases aligning to TRBD2. The CDR3 spans 17 residues. Germline CDR1 and CDR2: WSHSY and SAAADI. After removal of 6 bases from V and 0 bases from J, the junction contained 8 bases not matched to a gene. CDR3 protein: CASRQFSGGSSYNEQFF. CDR3 DNA sequence: TGCGCCAGCAGACAATTTAGCGGGGGGAGCTCCTACAATGAGCAGTTCTTC.

V is TRBV15 and J is TRBJ1-4; TRBD1 aligns across 7 bases. The CDR3 consists of 14 residues. Germline trimming cut 0 bases from V and 7 bases from J; bases unmatched to any gene: 2. Looked up from germline, CDR1 is LNHNV and CDR2 is YYDKDF (reference sequence). CDR3 nucleotides: TGTGCCACCAGCAGAGATCAGGGGGGTGAAAAACTGTTTTTT. Its protein is CATSRDQGGEKLFF. Complete variable domain (other parts from reference TRBV15 and TRBJ1-4): DAMVIQNPRYQVTQFGKPVTLSCSQTLNHNVMYWYQQKSSQAPKLLFHYYDKDFNNEADTPDNFQSRRPNTSFCFLDIRSPGLGDTAMYLCATSRDQGGEKLFFGSGTQLSVL.

This clonotype was picked up many times. This chain connects TRBV5-1 to TRBJ2-1; D may be TRBD1 or TRBD2 (6 bases each). The CDR3 has 16 residues. V lost 5 bases to trimming and J lost 0 bases, with 15 bases between them. Germline-derived CDR1 and CDR2 are SGHRS and YFSETQ. CDR3 sequence: CASRGLGGSSYNEQFF. CDR3 nucleotides: TGCGCCAGCAGGGGGTTGGGGGGCAGCTCCTACAATGAGCAGTTCTTC.

This clonotype was recorded many times. The chain combines TRBV7-2 with TRBJ2-7, with TRBD1 as a possible D gene (6 bases). V was clipped by 8 bases and J by 7 bases, with 21 bases between them. CDR1 is SGHTA, CDR2 FQGNSA, per germline. The CDR3 is 14 residues long. The CDR3 sequence is CASSRTVSREEQYF. The CDR3 DNA is TGTGCCAGCTCCCGGACAGTGTCACGGGAAGAGCAGTACTTC.

This clonotype was counted many times. The gene calls are TRBV5-6 and TRBJ2-5; 7 bases agree with TRBD1. Germline V lookup: CDR1 SGHDT, CDR2 YYEEEE. Trimming took 0 bases from V and 2 from J; bases not matched to a gene: 4. The CDR3 has 15 amino acids. This CDR3 is CASSLAGRGQETQYF. The CDR3 DNA follows: TGTGCCAGCAGCTTGGCTGGCAGGGGGCAAGAGACCCAGTACTTC.

A word on this clonotype: This may be a read error, as it is one base from a much larger clone. The chain recombines TRBV19 with TRBJ1-3, with D possibly matching TRBD1 (5 bases). CDR1 is LNHDA and CDR2 is SQIVND in the germline V gene (reference sequence). The ends were cut back, 2 bases at V and 2 bases at J, with 10 bases in the middle. The CDR3 is 15 amino acids. The CDR3 region is CASSIYRRPGNTIYF. The CDR3 DNA follows: TGTGCCAGTAGTATATACAGGAGGCCTGGAAACACCATATATTTT.

At least ten counts were recorded for this clonotype. V gene TRBV6-5 combines with J gene TRBJ2-6; D unresolved. The CDR3 sequence is 15 residues long. Per germline, CDR1 MNHEY and CDR2 SVGAGI. With 6 bases removed from V and 2 bases from J, the gap between germline ends came to 11 bases. In nucleotides, the CDR3 is TGTGCCAGCAGAAGTAGGGTCGCTGGGGCCAACGTCCTGACTTTC. The encoded protein is CASRSRVAGANVLTF.

The V gene is TRBV7-8, the J gene TRBJ1-1; the D is unclear. This CDR3 comprises 13 residues. The V end lost 3 bases, the J end lost 4 bases, and 9 bases lay between the germline ends. Germline CDR1 SGHVS, CDR2 FQNEAQ. The CDR3, as DNA: TGTGCCAGCAGCTTGTTAAGCTCCACTGAAGCTTTCTTT. Its protein is CASSLLSSTEAFF.

This clonotype turned up a few times. The V and J genes are TRBV6-5 and TRBJ1-6, with TRBD1 as a possible D gene (6 bases). V was trimmed by 5 bases and J by 6 bases, leaving 17 bases between them. CDR1 MNHEY and CDR2 SVGAGI come from the germline V gene. The CDR3 contains 16 residues. This chain's CDR3 is CASSLKQGGGNSPLHF. The CDR3 DNA is TGTGCCAGCAGTCTAAAACAGGGAGGGGGTAATTCACCCCTCCACTTT.

Only a few counts were recorded for this clonotype. The chain links TRBV9 to TRBJ2-7; possibly TRBD2 for D (5 bases). V gave up 0 bases and J gave up 2 bases, with 21 bases separating them. The CDR3 has 18 residues. From germline, CDR1 is SGDLS and CDR2 YYNGEE. DNA for the CDR3: TGTGCCAGCAGCGTAGTCCACAATAGAGCGGAGTCGACCTACGAGCAGTACTTC. Translated: CASSVVHNRAESTYEQYF.